Listed below are T cell receptor beta chains from one sample, sequenced in a study of shared clonotypes between healthy human individuals. Here immunoSEQ multiplex PCR was the method, and the copy in TCRdb shows in-frame clones only, minus some. The sample has roughly 590,000 clones, 95% to 96% seen once; the top ten hold 0.11%. Sequenced material: naive CD8+ T cells sorted from blood. Source of these receptors: a woman in her twenties or thirties in good health. Each CDR3 is given with its conserved first and last residue. The D gene is left open where the match is weak. Only part of the rows carry a size: once, few, many, or a class if the clone is expanded.

TRBV28	TRBJ2-7	-	once	TGTGCCAGCACCCCCGGGGAGTCCTACGAGCAGTACTTC	CASTPGESYEQYF
TRBV6-6	TRBJ1-2	-	-	TGTGCCAGCAAGATCGACAGTCCTAACTATGGCTACACCTTC	CASKIDSPNYGYTF
TRBV4-1	TRBJ2-3	TRBD2	-	TGCGCCAGCAGCCAAGCGGATGGGCGAGCGGGAGAACATTTGGATTTT	CASSQADGRAGEHLDF
TRBV5-4	TRBJ2-7	-	-	TGTGCCAGCAGCGCCTCGGAGGATTCCTACGAGCAGTACTTC	CASSASEDSYEQYF
TRBV5-1	TRBJ2-7	-	-	TGCGCCAGCAGCTCGGGCTCCGGGACAAGCTCCTACGAGCAGTACTTC	CASSSGSGTSSYEQYF
TRBV27	TRBJ2-7	TRBD2	-	TGTGCCAGCAGTTTTGTAGCGGGAGTACCCTACGAGCAGTACTTC	CASSFVAGVPYEQYF
TRBV19	TRBJ2-1	-	-	TGTGCCAGTAGTACCCCCCCACCCAGGCGGGACTCCTACAATGAGCAGTTCTTC	CASSTPPPRRDSYNEQFF
TRBV27	TRBJ2-7	TRBD1	-	TGTGCCAGCGGCCCGACAGGGACCGAGCAGTACTTC	CASGPTGTEQYF
TRBV5-4	TRBJ1-6	TRBD1	-	TGTGCCAGCAGCTTGGACGGACAGGGAGCAGACTATAATTCACCCCTCCACTTT	CASSLDGQGADYNSPLHF
TRBV10-3	TRBJ2-7	-	-	TGTGCCATCAGTGAGGACACCTCCTACGAGCAGTACTTC	CAISEDTSYEQYF
TRBV5-5	TRBJ2-7	TRBD1	once	TGTGCCAGCAGCTTGGTCGACAGGGACTACGAGCAGTACTTC	CASSLVDRDYEQYF
TRBV27	TRBJ2-2	-	-	TGTGCCAGCAACACCCACCGGGACAAGAACACCGGGGAGCTGTTTTTT	CASNTHRDKNTGELFF
TRBV6-1	TRBJ2-7	-	-	TGTGCCAGCAGTGAACGAGGGACTGCTCAGTACTTC	CASSERGTAQYF
TRBV27	TRBJ2-3	TRBD2	-	TGTGCCAGCAGTTTATGGGCTAGCGGGACCCGTACGCAGTATTTT	CASSLWASGTRTQYF
TRBV4-1	TRBJ2-7	-	once	TGCGCCAGCAGCCAAGATGGGCTGACCAGGGACGAGCAGTACTTC	CASSQDGLTRDEQYF
TRBV2	TRBJ2-4	TRBD2	-	TGTGCCAGCAGTGCCTGGGGGGAGGGGGCCAAAAACATTCAGTACTTC	CASSAWGEGAKNIQYF
TRBV2	TRBJ1-2	-	-	TGTGCCAGCTTGGAGGGGAGTATAGATGGCTACACCTTC	CASLEGSIDGYTF
TRBV29-1	TRBJ2-1	TRBD2	-	TGCAGCGTTGTAGGGACTAGTAACAATGAGCAGTTCTTC	CSVVGTSNNEQFF
TRBV7-7	TRBJ2-5	-	-	TGTGCCAGCAGCTTAGAAACAGAAGCCGAGACCCAGTACTTC	CASSLETEAETQYF
TRBV28	TRBJ2-5	-	-	TGTGCCAGCAGTTTTTCCCTAGCTCCCGTCGGAAACCAAGAGACCCAGTACTTC	CASSFSLAPVGNQETQYF
TRBV25-1	TRBJ2-7	TRBD2	-	TGTGCCAGCAGTGAACGTATGGTGGGCGGGAGAGTCAACGAGCAGTACTTC	CASSERMVGGRVNEQYF
TRBV28	TRBJ1-1	-	-	TGTGCCAGCAAATTAGGTGGTGAAGCTTTCTTT	CASKLGGEAFF
TRBV28	TRBJ2-5	-	-	TGTGCCAGCAGTTTACCCACTATGGGTAACAGTGCGGGATGGACCCAGTACTTC	CASSLPTMGNSAGWTQYF
TRBV7-8	TRBJ1-1	TRBD1	once	TGTGCCAGCAGCTTGCCAGGGACAGGCGCTGAAGCTTTCTTT	CASSLPGTGAEAFF
TRBV7-6	TRBJ2-1	-	-	TGTGCCAGCAGCTTACCCGAGGGAACGGAGGGCTCCTACAATGAGCAGTTCTTC	CASSLPEGTEGSYNEQFF
TRBV7-8	TRBJ1-1	-	-	TGTGCCAGCAGCTTAACGAACACTGAAGCTTTCTTT	CASSLTNTEAFF
TRBV28	TRBJ1-5	TRBD1	-	TGTGCCAGCAGTCGGGACAGCCTTCAGCCCCAGCATTTT	CASSRDSLQPQHF
TRBV11-2	TRBJ2-2	TRBD1	-	TGTGCCAGCAGCTTAGGGAGACAGGGGTGGAGCACCGGGGAGCTGTTTTTT	CASSLGRQGWSTGELFF
TRBV27	TRBJ1-1	-	once	TGTGCCAGCATCTCCTCCCTTTTTCCGACGGAGACGAACACTGAAGCTTTCTTT	CASISSLFPTETNTEAFF
TRBV29-1	TRBJ2-2	TRBD2	once	TGCAGCGTTGGTTTGCTAGCGGAGGCGAACACCGGGGAGCTGTTTTTT	CSVGLLAEANTGELFF
TRBV27	TRBJ2-7	TRBD1	-	TGTGCCAGCAGCCCTAGGGGGACAGGGTCCTACGAGCAGTACTTC	CASSPRGTGSYEQYF
TRBV13	TRBJ2-7	-	once	TGTGCCAGCAGCTCGACAGTTACCTACGAGCAGTACTTC	CASSSTVTYEQYF
TRBV2	TRBJ2-7	-	few	TGTGCCAGCAGTGGGACACTCGAGCAGTACTTC	CASSGTLEQYF
TRBV14	TRBJ1-4	TRBD1	-	TGTGCCAGCAGCCAACTCACACCCGACAGGGGGCGTGAAAAACTGTTTTTT	CASSQLTPDRGREKLFF
TRBV28	TRBJ1-2	TRBD1	-	TGTGCCAGCAGAGTGGGACAGTCCTCCGGCTATGGCTACACCTTC	CASRVGQSSGYGYTF
TRBV14	TRBJ2-7	-	-	TGTGCCAGCAGCCTTCCTGGGAGTTACGAGCAGTACTTC	CASSLPGSYEQYF
TRBV13	TRBJ2-2	-	-	TGTGCCAGCAGCAGCTCCTTTGCGTCCGGGGAGCTGTTTTTT	CASSSSFASGELFF
TRBV5-1	TRBJ2-5	-	-	TGCGCCAGCAGCTTGCACGACACCCTCAAAGAGACCCAGTACTTC	CASSLHDTLKETQYF
TRBV11-2	TRBJ2-7	-	once	TGTGCCAGCAGCTTAGTTATCCCCTCACCGTACTTC	CASSLVIPSPYF
TRBV27	TRBJ2-2	-	-	TGTGCCAGCAGTTTCCAGGGAGGAGGCGGGGAGCTGTTTTTT	CASSFQGGGGELFF
TRBV10-3	TRBJ2-1	-	-	TGTGCCATCAGTGAGTCGGTGGGGCTAGATCAGGAGCAGTTCTTC	CAISESVGLDQEQFF